These 17 T cell receptor beta chains share one sample of origin, sequenced in a study of shared clonotypes between healthy human individuals. Only in-frame clones appear in the TCRdb table, and some are missing; sequencing was by immunoSEQ multiplex PCR. The table has some 2,400,000 clones, around 95% seen once. The specimen sequenced was naive CD4+ T cells sorted from blood. Subset of the sample: CD45RA+ positively selected. The receptors were gathered from a man aged 18 to 35 in good health.

The J gene is TRBJ2-3, the V gene TRBV28, with D unclear. This CDR3 has 15 residues. Germline CDR1 and CDR2: MDHEN and SYDVKM. Trimming took 7 bases from V and 0 from J, leaving 14 bases between them. Here the CDR3 reads CASTTVRSSTDTQYF. Written as DNA, the CDR3 is TGTGCCAGCACCACGGTAAGAAGTAGCACAGATACGCAGTATTTT.

The genes are TRBV7-2 and TRBJ2-5; D is ambiguous. Germline V gene lookup returns CDR1 SGHTA and CDR2 FQGNSA. This CDR3 contains 16 residues. V gave up 1 base and J gave up 2 bases, with 14 bases separating them. CDR3: CASSLGPLWVQETQYF. CDR3 bases: TGTGCCAGCAGCTTAGGCCCCCTATGGGTTCAAGAGACCCAGTACTTC.

The gene calls are TRBV7-2 and TRBJ2-5; TRBD1 matches 9 bases. The CDR3 is made up of 15 amino acids. Germline V gene lookup returns CDR1 SGHTA and CDR2 FQGNSA. Germline trimming cut 2 bases from V and 6 bases from J; bases unmatched to any gene: 7. CDR3 DNA sequence: TGTGCCAGCAGCTTATTGTGGGGACAGGGACAGACCCAGTACTTC. This translates into CASSLLWGQGQTQYF. Supplemented by reference TRBV7-2 and TRBJ2-5, the full variable domain reads GAGVSQSPSNKVTEKGKDVELRCDPISGHTALYWYRQSLGQGLEFLIYFQGNSAPDKSGLPSDRFSAERTGGSVSTLTIQRTQQEDSAVYLCASSLLWGQGQTQYFGPGTRLLVL.

This chain links TRBV7-9 with TRBJ1-2; TRBD1 agrees at 7 bases. This CDR3 has 11 residues. Trimming took 5 bases from V and 10 from J; bases not matched to a gene: 4. Per the germline V gene, CDR1 is SEHNR and CDR2 is FQNEAQ (reference sequence). The CDR3 DNA sequence: TGTGCCAGCAGCGAGGGACAGAACTACACCTTC. As protein: CASSEGQNYTF.

This clone has only one observation. V and J are TRBV11-3 and TRBJ2-1; D ambiguous. Per germline, CDR1 SGHNT and CDR2 YENEEA. CDR3 size: 13 residues. With 3 bases removed from V and 4 bases from J, the gap between germline ends came to 7 bases. CDR3 bases: TGTGCCAGCAGCTTGACACATTACAATGAGCAGTTCTTC. Amino acid sequence: CASSLTHYNEQFF.

The V and J genes are TRBV19 and TRBJ1-5; a possible D gene is TRBD1 (6 bases). Trimming removed 5 bases from V and 7 bases from J, with 24 bases in between. Germline CDR1 LNHDA, CDR2 SQIVND (reference sequence). The CDR3 sequence is 17 residues long. This CDR3 reads CASSLSRGAGTGQPQHF. In DNA form, the CDR3 reads TGTGCCAGTAGTCTTTCTCGGGGGGCGGGAACGGGACAGCCCCAGCATTTT.

This clone came up once. J is TRBJ2-2 and V is TRBV28, with D possibly matching TRBD2 (5 bases). Germline V gives CDR1 MDHEN, CDR2 SYDVKM. Between the trimmed V and J ends, which lost 5 bases and 1 base, there was a span of 14 bases. The CDR3 sequence is 16 residues long. The CDR3 is CASSEGGQLNTGELFF. CDR3 nucleotides: TGTGCCAGCAGTGAGGGCGGCCAGCTGAACACCGGGGAGCTGTTTTTT.

This chain uses TRBV5-1 with TRBJ2-7; unclear D gene. From germline, CDR1 is SGHRS and CDR2 YFSETQ. The CDR3 loop spans 16 amino acids. Trimming removed 0 bases from V and 1 base from J, with 14 bases in between. The CDR3 loop is CASSLAGRTISYEQYF. The CDR3 DNA reads TGCGCCAGCAGCTTGGCAGGCCGGACGATATCCTACGAGCAGTACTTC.

The chain recombines TRBV9 with TRBJ2-2; D is ambiguous. Trimming shortened V by 3 bases and J by 5 bases, and 8 bases separated the two germline ends. The CDR3 runs 13 residues. Germline V CDR1 and CDR2: SGDLS, YYNGEE. The CDR3 reads CASSGHLTGELFF. CDR3 DNA: TGTGCCAGCAGCGGACACCTAACCGGGGAGCTGTTTTTT.

J is TRBJ2-3 and V is TRBV28; the match to TRBD2 covers 10 bases. Trimming took 4 bases from V and 6 from J; bases not matched to a gene: 16. Germline assignment: CDR1 MDHEN and CDR2 SYDVKM. This CDR3 contains 18 residues. CDR3 region: CASSSPRGASGSADTQYF. The CDR3 nucleotides are TGTGCCAGCAGTTCCCCCCGAGGGGCTAGCGGGAGCGCGGATACGCAGTATTTT.

The chain employs TRBV6-1 and TRBJ1-2; 7 bases fit TRBD1. Germline values: CDR1 MNHNS, CDR2 SASEGT. V was pared by 2 bases and J by 8 bases, with 5 bases of the junction left unmatched. The CDR3 runs 13 residues. CDR3 bases: TGTGCCAGCAGTGAAAGGGGGCGCAGAGGCTACACCTTC. Its protein product is CASSERGRRGYTF.

As regards this clone: The identical CDR3 is also encoded by other nucleotide sequences in the sample. This chain joins TRBV7-2 and TRBJ1-1; D ambiguous. Deletions cut 0 bases from V and 4 bases from J, with 12 bases between. The CDR3 covers 15 residues. Germline V CDR1 and CDR2: SGHTA, FQGNSA. The CDR3 sequence: CASSLASGVGTEAFF. CDR3 nucleotide sequence: TGTGCCAGCAGCTTAGCATCCGGGGTTGGCACTGAAGCTTTCTTT.

This chain joins TRBV28 and TRBJ2-1, with 8 bases that match TRBD2. The CDR3 sequence is 16 residues long. The germline CDR1 and CDR2 sequences are MDHEN and SYDVKM. J gave up 5 bases and V 9 bases, and 15 bases lay outside the gene matches. Here the CDR3 reads CASTPAGGGPNNEQFF. The CDR3 coding sequence is TGTGCCAGTACTCCCGCGGGCGGGGGGCCGAACAATGAGCAGTTCTTC.

The chain employs TRBV10-3 and TRBJ2-7; the D gene could be TRBD1 or TRBD2 (5 bases each). The CDR3 extends over 17 amino acids. Trimming took 4 bases from V and 2 from J, leaving 21 bases between them. In germline, CDR1 is ENHRY, CDR2 SYGVKD. CDR3 coding DNA: TGTGCCATCAGTGGGTCCCTAACCCCGGGGCCTACCTACGAGCAGTACTTC. This codes for CAISGSLTPGPTYEQYF.

The gene calls are TRBV2 and TRBJ2-7; 14 bases are shared with TRBD2. From germline, CDR1 is SNHLY and CDR2 FYNNEI. There are 16 residues in the CDR3. Trimming at V came to 6 bases and at J to 2 bases, leaving 6 bases not matched to a gene. CDR3 coding DNA: TGTGCCAGCAGCCCTGGACTAGCGGGGGGCCCCTACGAGCAGTACTTC. Translated: CASSPGLAGGPYEQYF.

The chain joins TRBV25-1 to TRBJ1-4; D might be TRBD1 (5 bases). This CDR3 comprises 15 residues. Between the trimmed V and J ends, which lost 6 bases and 4 bases, there was a span of 15 bases. Germline values: CDR1 MGHDK, CDR2 SYGVNS. The CDR3 loop reads CASSSPRDGNEKLFF. DNA of the CDR3: TGTGCCAGCAGCTCCCCTCGGGACGGTAATGAAAAACTGTTTTTT.

The chain uses TRBV6-5 and TRBJ1-2; D uncertain. CDR1 is MNHEY, CDR2 SVGAGI, per germline. Between the trimmed V and J ends, which lost 6 bases and 1 base, there was a span of 9 bases. This CDR3 has 13 residues. The CDR3 loop reads CASRPSSNYGYTF. Here the CDR3 DNA reads TGTGCCAGCAGGCCCAGCAGTAACTATGGCTACACCTTC.